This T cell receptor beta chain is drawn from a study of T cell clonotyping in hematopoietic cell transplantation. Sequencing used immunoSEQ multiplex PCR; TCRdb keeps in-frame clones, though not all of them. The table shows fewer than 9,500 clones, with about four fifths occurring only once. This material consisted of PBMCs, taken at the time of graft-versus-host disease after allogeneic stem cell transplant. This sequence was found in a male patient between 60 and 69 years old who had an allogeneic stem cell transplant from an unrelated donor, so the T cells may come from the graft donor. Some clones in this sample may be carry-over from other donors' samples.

Here the CDR3 DNA reads TGCGCCAGCAGTGATCGGCGGGGGGCGGTCGGCGAGCAGTACTTC. Protein: CASSDRRGAVGEQYF. This chain connects TRBV10-2 to TRBJ2-7, with 8 bases identical to TRBD2. Germline CDR1 and CDR2: WSHSY and SAAADI. The CDR3 is 15 residues long. After removal of 3 bases from V and 6 bases from J, the junction contained 10 bases not matched to a gene.